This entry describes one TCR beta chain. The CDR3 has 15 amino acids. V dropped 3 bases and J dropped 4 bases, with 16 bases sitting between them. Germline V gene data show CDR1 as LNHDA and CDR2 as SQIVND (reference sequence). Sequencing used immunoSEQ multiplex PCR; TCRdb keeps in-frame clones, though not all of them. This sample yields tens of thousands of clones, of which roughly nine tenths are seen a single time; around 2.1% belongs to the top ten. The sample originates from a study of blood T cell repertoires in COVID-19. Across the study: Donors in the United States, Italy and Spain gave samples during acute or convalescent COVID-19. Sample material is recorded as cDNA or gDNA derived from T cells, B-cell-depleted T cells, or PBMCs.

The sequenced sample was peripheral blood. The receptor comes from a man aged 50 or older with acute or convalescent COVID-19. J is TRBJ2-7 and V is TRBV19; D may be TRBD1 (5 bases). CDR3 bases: TGTGCCAGTAGTATTACCGGACCGCAGGGATACGAGCAGTACTTC. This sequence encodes CASSITGPQGYEQYF.